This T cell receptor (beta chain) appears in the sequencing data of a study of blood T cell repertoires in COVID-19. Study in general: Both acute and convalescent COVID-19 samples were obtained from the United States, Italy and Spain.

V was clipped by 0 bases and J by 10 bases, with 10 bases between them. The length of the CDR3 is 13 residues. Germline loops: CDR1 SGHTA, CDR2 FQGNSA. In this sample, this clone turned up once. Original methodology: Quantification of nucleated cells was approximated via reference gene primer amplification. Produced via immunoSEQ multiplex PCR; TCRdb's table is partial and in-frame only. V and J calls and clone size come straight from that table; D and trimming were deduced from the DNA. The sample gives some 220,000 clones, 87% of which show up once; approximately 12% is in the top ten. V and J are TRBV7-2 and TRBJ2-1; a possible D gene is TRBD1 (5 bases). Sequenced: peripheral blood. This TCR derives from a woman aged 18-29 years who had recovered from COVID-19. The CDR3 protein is CASSLAPGWEQFF. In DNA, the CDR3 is TGTGCCAGCAGCTTAGCGCCAGGGTGGGAGCAGTTCTTC. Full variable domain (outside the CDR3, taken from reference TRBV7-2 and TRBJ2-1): GAGVSQSPSNKVTEKGKDVELRCDPISGHTALYWYRQSLGQGLEFLIYFQGNSAPDKSGLPSDRFSAERTGGSVSTLTIQRTQQEDSAVYLCASSLAPGWEQFFGPGTRLTVL.